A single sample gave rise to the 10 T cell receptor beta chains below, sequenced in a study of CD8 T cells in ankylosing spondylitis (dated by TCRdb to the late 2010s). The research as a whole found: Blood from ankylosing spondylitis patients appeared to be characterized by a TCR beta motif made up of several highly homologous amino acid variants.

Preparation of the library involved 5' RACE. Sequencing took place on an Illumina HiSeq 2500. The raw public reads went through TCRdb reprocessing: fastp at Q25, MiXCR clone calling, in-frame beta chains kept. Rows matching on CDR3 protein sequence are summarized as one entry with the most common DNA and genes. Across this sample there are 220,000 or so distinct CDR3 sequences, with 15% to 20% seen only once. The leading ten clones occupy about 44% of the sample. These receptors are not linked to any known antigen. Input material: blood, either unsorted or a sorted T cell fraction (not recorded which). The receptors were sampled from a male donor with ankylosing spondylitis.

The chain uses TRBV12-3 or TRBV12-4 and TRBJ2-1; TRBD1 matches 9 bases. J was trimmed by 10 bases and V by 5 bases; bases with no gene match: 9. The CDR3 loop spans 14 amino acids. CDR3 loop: CASSPAGQGMEQFF. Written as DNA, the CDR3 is TGTGCCAGCAGTCCCGCGGGACAGGGCATGGAGCAGTTCTTC.

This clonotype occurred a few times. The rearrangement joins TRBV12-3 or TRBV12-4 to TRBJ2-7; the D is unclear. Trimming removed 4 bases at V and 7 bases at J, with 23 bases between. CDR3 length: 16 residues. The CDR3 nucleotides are TGTGCCAGCAGTTCCTATGGGCGGACGAACGCTTGGGAGCAGTACTTC. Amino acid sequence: CASSSYGRTNAWEQYF.

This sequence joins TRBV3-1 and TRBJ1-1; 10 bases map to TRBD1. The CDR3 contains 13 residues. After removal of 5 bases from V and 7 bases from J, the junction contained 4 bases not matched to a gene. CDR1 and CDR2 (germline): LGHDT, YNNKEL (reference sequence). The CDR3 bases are TGTGCCAGCAGCTCCGGACAGGGGGTTGAAGCTTTCTTT. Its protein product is CASSSGQGVEAFF.

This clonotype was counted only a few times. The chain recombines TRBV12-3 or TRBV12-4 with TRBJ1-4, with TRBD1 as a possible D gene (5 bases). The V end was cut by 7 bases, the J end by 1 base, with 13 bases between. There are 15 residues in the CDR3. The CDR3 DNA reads TGTGCCAGCACCAATCGGGGGGGAACTAATGAAAAACTGTTTTTT. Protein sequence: CASTNRGGTNEKLFF.

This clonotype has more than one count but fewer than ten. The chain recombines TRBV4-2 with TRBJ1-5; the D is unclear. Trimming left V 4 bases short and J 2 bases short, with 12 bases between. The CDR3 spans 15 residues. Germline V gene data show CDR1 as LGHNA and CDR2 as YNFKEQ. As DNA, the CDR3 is TGTGCCAGCAGCCTCTCCCCGGGAGGCAATCAGCCCCAGCATTTT. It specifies CASSLSPGGNQPQHF.

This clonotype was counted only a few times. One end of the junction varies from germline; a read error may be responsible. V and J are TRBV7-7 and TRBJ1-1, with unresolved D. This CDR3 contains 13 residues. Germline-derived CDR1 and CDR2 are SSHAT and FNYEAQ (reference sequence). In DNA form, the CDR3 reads TGTGCTAGCAGCCCAGGAGTAGGCACTGAAGCTTTCTTT. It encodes CASSPGVGTEAFF.

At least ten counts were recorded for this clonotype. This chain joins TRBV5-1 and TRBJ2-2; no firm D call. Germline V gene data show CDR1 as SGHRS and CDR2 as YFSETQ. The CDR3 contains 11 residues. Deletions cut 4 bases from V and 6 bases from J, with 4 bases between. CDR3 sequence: CASSLSGELFF. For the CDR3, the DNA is TGCGCCAGCAGCCTATCCGGGGAGCTGTTTTTT.

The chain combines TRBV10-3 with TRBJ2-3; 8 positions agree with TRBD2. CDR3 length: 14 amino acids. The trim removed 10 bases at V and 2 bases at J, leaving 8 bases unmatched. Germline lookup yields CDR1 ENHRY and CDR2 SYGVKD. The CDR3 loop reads CATLGLGHTDTQYF. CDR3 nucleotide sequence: TGTGCCACCCTGGGACTAGGCCACACAGATACGCAGTATTTT.

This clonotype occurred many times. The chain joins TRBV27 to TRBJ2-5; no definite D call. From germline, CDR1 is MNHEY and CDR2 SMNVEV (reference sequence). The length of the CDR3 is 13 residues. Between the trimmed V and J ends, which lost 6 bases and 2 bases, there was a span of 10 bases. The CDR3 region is CASSLGQQETQYF. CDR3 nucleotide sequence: TGTGCCAGCAGCTTAGGGCAGCAAGAGACCCAGTACTTC.

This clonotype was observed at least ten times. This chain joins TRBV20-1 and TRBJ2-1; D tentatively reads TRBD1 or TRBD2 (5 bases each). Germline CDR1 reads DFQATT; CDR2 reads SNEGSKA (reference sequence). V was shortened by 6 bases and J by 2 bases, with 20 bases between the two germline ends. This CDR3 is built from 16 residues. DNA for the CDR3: TGCAGTGCCCCCACTCCGGGACCGAGAACCTACAATGAGCAGTTCTTC. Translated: CSAPTPGPRTYNEQFF.